The 8 T cell receptor beta chains below were found in one sample sequenced in a study of shared clonotypes between healthy human individuals (dated by TCRdb to 2019 to 2021). Library preparation used the immunoSEQ multiplex PCR assay. TCRdb stores this immuneACCESS table with in-frame sequences only. Part of the clones is absent; in the studies checked, under half of the shortfall reflects unresolved V genes, and no reason is known for the rest. This sample gives over a million clones in total; roughly 80% of them show up just once. The ten top clones hold about 1.5% of the sample. Sequenced input: memory CD4+ T cells sorted from blood. The cell subset or site tag for this specimen amounts to: CD45RA-negative fraction. The receptors come from a man younger than 35 in good health.

V gene TRBV14 combines with J gene TRBJ2-7, with 8 bases matching TRBD2. V shed 0 bases, J shed 0 bases, and the junction held 16 bases outside the gene matches. This CDR3 is built from 20 residues. Germline V gene lookup returns CDR1 SGHDN and CDR2 FVKESK. In nucleotides, the CDR3 is TGTGCCAGCAGCCAAGATGGGCCCTCCCCTGTGACTAGCGTCTCCTACGAGCAGTACTTC. Encoded protein: CASSQDGPSPVTSVSYEQYF.

This sequence joins TRBV19 and TRBJ1-4; no clear D gene. Trimming cost V 1 base and J 5 bases, with 11 bases left between them. This CDR3 comprises 15 residues. The V gene's germline CDR1 is LNHDA and CDR2 SQIVND (reference sequence). The CDR3 nucleotides read TGTGCCAGTAGTATAGGTTCGGTCGGGAATGAAAAACTGTTTTTT. Translated, it gives CASSIGSVGNEKLFF.

The genes are TRBV27 and TRBJ2-3, with 9 bases matching TRBD2. The CDR3 spans 17 residues. Per the germline V gene, CDR1 is MNHEY and CDR2 is SMNVEV (reference sequence). Trimming cost V 2 bases and J 3 bases; bases outside gene matches: 9. The CDR3 region has the DNA TGTGCCAGCAGTTTACGCCGATATAGCGGGGGAACAGATACGCAGTATTTT. It translates to CASSLRRYSGGTDTQYF.

This chain links TRBV6-1 with TRBJ1-6, with D perhaps matching TRBD1 (5 bases). Trimming left V 8 bases short and J 10 bases short, with 18 bases between. The CDR3 is 14 residues long. Germline lookup yields CDR1 MNHNS and CDR2 SASEGT. CDR3 residues: CASGLGVLGSPLHF. For the CDR3, the DNA is TGTGCCAGCGGCTTAGGGGTGTTGGGGTCACCCCTCCACTTT.

The chain is built from TRBV6-1 and TRBJ2-5, with 10 bases fitting TRBD1. V lost 2 bases, J lost 5 bases, and 5 bases stayed unmatched. Germline CDR1 reads MNHNS; CDR2 reads SASEGT. This CDR3 contains 15 residues. The CDR3 is CASSERDRGQETQYF. The CDR3 DNA follows: TGTGCCAGCAGTGAAAGGGACAGGGGACAGGAGACCCAGTACTTC.

CDR3 in amino acids: CASSQTSGSMRYTQYF. In DNA form, the CDR3 reads TGTGCCAGCAGCCAAACTAGCGGGAGTATGAGGTATACGCAGTATTTT. V is TRBV5-5 and J is TRBJ2-3; 11 nucleotides align to TRBD2. This CDR3 contains 16 residues. Germline loops: CDR1 SGHKS, CDR2 YYEKEE (reference sequence). After removal of 4 bases from V and 7 bases from J, the junction contained 11 bases not matched to a gene.

This chain links TRBV30 with TRBJ2-1; D is unclear. The length of the CDR3 is 11 residues. The germline CDR1 and CDR2 sequences are GTSNPN and SVGIG (reference sequence). With 8 bases removed from V and 6 bases from J, the gap between germline ends came to 11 bases. The CDR3 here is CAVGRFNEQFF. The CDR3 DNA sequence: TGTGCCGTTGGTAGATTCAATGAGCAGTTCTTC.

About this clone: Within the sample, other DNA sequences also encode this same CDR3. The rearrangement joins TRBV30 to TRBJ2-7; D is undetermined. The ends were cut back, 0 bases at V and 1 base at J, with 7 bases in the middle. The CDR3 runs 13 residues. Germline loops: CDR1 GTSNPN, CDR2 SVGIG (reference sequence). As DNA, the CDR3 is TGTGCCTGGAGTGTAGGTGGGTCCTACGAGCAGTACTTC. This codes for CAWSVGGSYEQYF.